Detailed here is one T cell receptor (beta chain). Its antigen is currently unknown. This record belongs to a study of Graves' ophthalmopathy and Graves' hyperthyroidism. RNA served as the template for amplifying TCR beta CDR3 regions. HTBI primers were used in a first-round RT-PCR, which preceded a second-round multiplex PCR. One entry per CDR3 protein results from TCRdb running MiXCR on the multiplex PCR reads. The sample yields approximately 210,000 distinct CDR3 sequences, 25% to 30% seen once. CDR3 length equals 16 residues. Germline loops: CDR1 LGHDT, CDR2 YNNKEL (reference sequence). With 3 bases clipped from V and 5 bases from J, the junction kept 7 bases outside the gene matches. General study results and limits: Stable hyperthyroidism and ophthalmopathy were told apart by a 13-signature model, which achieved about 88% sensitivity and around 77% specificity.

What was sequenced was peripheral blood. The TCR comes from a man aged 50 to 59 with Graves' ophthalmopathy. The chain recombines TRBV3-1 with TRBJ2-5, with 12 positions matching TRBD2. The CDR3 protein is CASSQNLAGGPETQYF. In DNA form, the CDR3 reads TGTGCCAGCAGCCAGAACCTAGCGGGAGGGCCGGAGACCCAGTACTTC.